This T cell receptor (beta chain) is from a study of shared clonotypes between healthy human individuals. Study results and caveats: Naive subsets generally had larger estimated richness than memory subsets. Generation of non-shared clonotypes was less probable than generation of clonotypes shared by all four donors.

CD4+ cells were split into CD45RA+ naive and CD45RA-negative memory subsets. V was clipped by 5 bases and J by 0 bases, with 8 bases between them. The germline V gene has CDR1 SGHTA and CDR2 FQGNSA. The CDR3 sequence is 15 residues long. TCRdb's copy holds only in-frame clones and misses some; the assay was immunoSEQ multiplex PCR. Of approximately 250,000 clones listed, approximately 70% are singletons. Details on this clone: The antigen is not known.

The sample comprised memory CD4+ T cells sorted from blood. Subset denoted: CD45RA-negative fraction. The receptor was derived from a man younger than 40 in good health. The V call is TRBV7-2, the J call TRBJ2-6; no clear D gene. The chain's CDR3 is CASSRTGSGANVLTF. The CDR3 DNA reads TGTGCCAGCAGCAGGACCGGCTCTGGGGCCAACGTCCTGACTTTC. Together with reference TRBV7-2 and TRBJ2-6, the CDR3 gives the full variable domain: GAGVSQSPSNKVTEKGKDVELRCDPISGHTALYWYRQSLGQGLEFLIYFQGNSAPDKSGLPSDRFSAERTGGSVSTLTIQRTQQEDSAVYLCASSRTGSGANVLTFGAGSRLTVL.